This TCR beta chain was documented in a study of blood T cells in healthy people across ages. At the level of the study: There was about one barcoded beta molecule captured by template switching per two T cells.

The second PCR ran roughly 6 to 11 cycles with a sample-barcoded 5' primer and J-beta primers. Each CDR3 protein gets one entry after TCRdb re-called the 5' RACE reads with MiXCR. The sample has some 1,000,000 distinct CDR3 sequences, approximately 25% seen once. V was pared by 0 bases and J by 3 bases, with 6 bases between. Germline CDR1 is SGDLS and CDR2 is YYNGEE. This CDR3 region has 13 residues. These data were also filed under a second study, of T cells of mothers and their children. That work states: Second-PCR amplification with M1S added sample barcodes and 2-4 random nucleotides. Overlap in related mother-child pairs always slightly exceeded unrelated pairs, never significantly.

The origin of this receptor is a girl aged 2 to 9 in good health. Sequencing used blood. The gene calls are TRBV9 and TRBJ2-5, with no clear D. CDR3 protein: CASSVDPEETQYF. The CDR3 DNA reads TGTGCCAGCAGCGTAGATCCCGAAGAGACCCAGTACTTC.